This T cell receptor (beta chain) was sequenced in a study of blood T cell repertoires in COVID-19. Background on the study: Sources were T cells, B-cell-depleted T cells, or PBMCs; the material itself was cDNA or gDNA.

The CDR3 is 12 residues long. The germline V gene encodes CDR1 MNHEY and CDR2 SMNVEV (reference sequence). The V gene end was trimmed by 10 bases and the J gene end by 7 bases; junction bases not matched to a gene: 6. Authors' analysis steps: From reference gene primer amplification, estimates of nucleated cell counts were derived. The protocol was immunoSEQ multiplex PCR, while the TCRdb copy is restricted to in-frame clones and leaves out a portion. The V and J calls and clone size come from that table; D and trimming were worked out from the DNA. The table records some 320,000 clones, more than 75% of them present only once. The participants were between roughly 18 and 90 years old and came from under 25 US areas. Two consecutive negative NP/OP PCR tests, clearance, or resolved symptoms defined Cohort 3 recovery.

The origin of this receptor is a man aged 60-69 years who had recovered from COVID-19. The chain is built from TRBV27 and TRBJ1-5; 8 bases agree with TRBD1. Sequencing used PBMCs or T cells enriched from blood (not recorded which). The CDR3 DNA reads TGTGCCATAGGACAGGGTGGCCAGCCCCAGCATTTT. Its translation is CAIGQGGQPQHF.